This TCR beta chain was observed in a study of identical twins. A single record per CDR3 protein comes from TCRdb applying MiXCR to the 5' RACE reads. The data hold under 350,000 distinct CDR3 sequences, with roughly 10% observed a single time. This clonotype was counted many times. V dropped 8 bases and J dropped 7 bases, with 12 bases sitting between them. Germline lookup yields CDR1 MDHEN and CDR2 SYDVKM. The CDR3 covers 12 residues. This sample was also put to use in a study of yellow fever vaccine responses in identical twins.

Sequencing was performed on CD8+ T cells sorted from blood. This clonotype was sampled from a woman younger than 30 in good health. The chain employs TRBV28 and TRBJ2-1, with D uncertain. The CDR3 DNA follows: TGTGCCAGCCGCTTTCTGGCTAATGAGCAGTTCTTC. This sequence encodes CASRFLANEQFF.